The 7 T cell receptor beta chains below were found in one sample sequenced in a study of T cell responses to AZD1222 COVID-19 vaccine. TCRdb's table, derived via immunoSEQ multiplex PCR, lists solely in-frame clones and lacks some. Among tens of thousands of clones listed, less than 95% were seen once. The sample in question was peripheral blood, obtained 28 days after the second AZD1222 dose. The source is an adult who received the AZD1222 COVID-19 vaccine.

CDR3 nucleotide sequence: TGTGCCAGCAGTCGGGACCCCTACAATGAGCAGTTCTTC. Translated, it gives CASSRDPYNEQFF. The chain carries TRBV6-2 or TRBV6-3 and TRBJ2-1, with D perhaps TRBD1 or TRBD2 (5 bases each). The CDR3 has 13 residues. Germline lookup yields CDR1 MNHEY and CDR2 SVGEGT. V was clipped by 5 bases and J by 2 bases, with 7 bases between them.

The rearrangement uses TRBV7-9 and TRBJ2-5; 9 nucleotides align to TRBD1. The CDR3 is 16 amino acids. After removal of 4 bases from V and 4 bases from J, the junction contained 10 bases not matched to a gene. Germline V gene data show CDR1 as SEHNR and CDR2 as FQNEAQ (reference sequence). CDR3 DNA: TGTGCCAGCAGCTCAGCCTGGGACAGGGTCTCAGAGACCCAGTACTTC. This translates into CASSSAWDRVSETQYF.

The V and J genes are TRBV5-6 and TRBJ1-1; 7 nucleotides line up with TRBD1. This CDR3 spans 14 amino acids. From germline, CDR1 is SGHDT and CDR2 YYEEEE. Trimming took 2 bases from V and 8 from J; bases not matched to a gene: 9. The chain's CDR3 is CASSFRQGSTEAFF. The CDR3 DNA reads as TGTGCCAGCAGCTTTCGACAGGGTTCGACGGAAGCTTTCTTT.

The chain employs TRBV7-6 and TRBJ2-2; 7 bases align to TRBD1. CDR1 is SGHVS and CDR2 is FNYEAQ in the germline V gene. This CDR3 contains 15 residues. Trimming removed 2 bases from V and 4 bases from J; junction bases left unmatched: 4. This CDR3 is CASSLRQGTTGELFF. The CDR3 region has the DNA TGTGCCAGCAGCTTAAGACAGGGAACCACCGGGGAGCTGTTTTTT.

J is TRBJ2-7 and V is TRBV19; D is ambiguous. The ends were cut back, 5 bases at V and 7 bases at J, with 9 bases in the middle. Per germline, CDR1 LNHDA and CDR2 SQIVND (reference sequence). CDR3 length: 11 residues. The CDR3 coding sequence is TGTGCCAGTAGTTTCGGGCGAGAGCAGTACTTC. It yields the protein CASSFGREQYF. Full variable domain (missing parts from reference TRBV19 and TRBJ2-7): DGGITQSPKYLFRKEGQNVTLSCEQNLNHDAMYWYRQDPGQGLRLIYYSQIVNDFQKGDIAEGYSVSREKKESFPLTVTSAQKNPTAFYLCASSFGREQYFGPGTRLTVT.

The rearrangement joins TRBV28 to TRBJ2-7; D is unclear. CDR1 is MDHEN, CDR2 SYDVKM, per germline. The CDR3 extends over 12 amino acids. V was shortened by 3 bases and J by 6 bases, with 9 bases between the two germline ends. In DNA form, the CDR3 reads TGTGCCAGCAGTTTCTGGGGTTTCGAGCAGTACTTC. Translated, it gives CASSFWGFEQYF.

This chain links TRBV19 with TRBJ1-5; D is uncertain. V lost 2 bases and J 1 base, leaving 21 bases between the germline ends. CDR1 and CDR2 (germline): LNHDA, SQIVND (reference sequence). The CDR3 covers 19 residues. The CDR3 loop is CASSIRAIGGSGSNQPQHF. CDR3 bases: TGTGCCAGTAGTATACGGGCTATAGGAGGAAGCGGGAGCAATCAGCCCCAGCATTTT.